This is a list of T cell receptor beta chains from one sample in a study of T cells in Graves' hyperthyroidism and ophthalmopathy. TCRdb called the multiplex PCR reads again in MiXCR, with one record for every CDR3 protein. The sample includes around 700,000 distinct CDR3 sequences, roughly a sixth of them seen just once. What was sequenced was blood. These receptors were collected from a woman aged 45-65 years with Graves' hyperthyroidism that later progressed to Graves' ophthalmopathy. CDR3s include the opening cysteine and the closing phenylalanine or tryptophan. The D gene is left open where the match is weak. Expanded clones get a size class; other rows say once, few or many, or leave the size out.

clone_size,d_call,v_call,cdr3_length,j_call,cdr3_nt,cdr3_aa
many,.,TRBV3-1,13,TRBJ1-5,TGTGCCAGCAGCCCTCTGAGAAATCAGCCCCAGCATTTT,CASSPLRNQPQHF
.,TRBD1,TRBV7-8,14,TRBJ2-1,TGTGCCAGCGGCCGGACAGGCTCCTACAATGAGCAGTTCTTC,CASGRTGSYNEQFF
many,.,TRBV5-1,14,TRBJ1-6,TGCGCCAGCAGCGAGGACACTTATAATTCACCCCTCCACTTT,CASSEDTYNSPLHF
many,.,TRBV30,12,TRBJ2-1,TGTGCCTGGAAGACTGGAATTAGTGAGCAGTTCTTC,CAWKTGISEQFF
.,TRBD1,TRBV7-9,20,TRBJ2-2,TGTGCCAGCAGCTTAGGTCCCTGGACAGGGGGCGAAGGCTCCACCGGGGAGCTGTTTTTT,CASSLGPWTGGEGSTGELFF
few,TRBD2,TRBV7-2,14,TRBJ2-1,TGTGCCAGCAGCTTAGATGCGGGGGGGGGTGAGCAGTTCTTC,CASSLDAGGGEQFF
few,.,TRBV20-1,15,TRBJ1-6,TGCAGTGCTAGAGAACCGGGACGGGCAAATTCACCCCTCCACTTT,CSAREPGRANSPLHF
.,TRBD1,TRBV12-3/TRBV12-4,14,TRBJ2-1,TGTGCCAGCACCCCGGGACAGCTCCAGTATGAGCAGTTCTTC,CASTPGQLQYEQFF
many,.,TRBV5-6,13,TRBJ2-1,TGTGCCAGCAGCTTGGACTATTACAATGAGCAGTTCTTC,CASSLDYYNEQFF
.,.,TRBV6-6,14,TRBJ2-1,TGTGCCAGCAGTTACTCTCTGGGGCTAGATGAGCAGTTCTTC,CASSYSLGLDEQFF
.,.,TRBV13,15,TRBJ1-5,TGTGCCAGCAAAAGCGGAGGGAATAGCAATCAGCCCCAGCATTTT,CASKSGGNSNQPQHF
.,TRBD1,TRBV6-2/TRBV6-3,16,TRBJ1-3,TGTGCCAGCAGTTACTCGTGGGGGACAGCTGGAAACACCATATATTTT,CASSYSWGTAGNTIYF
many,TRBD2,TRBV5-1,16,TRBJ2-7,TGCGCCAGCAGCTTCACACTAGCGGGGGGCACCTACGAGCAGTACTTC,CASSFTLAGGTYEQYF
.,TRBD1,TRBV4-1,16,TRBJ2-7,TGCGCCAGCAGCCAAGTGGTTTGGACAGGGGACTACGAGCAGTACTTC,CASSQVVWTGDYEQYF
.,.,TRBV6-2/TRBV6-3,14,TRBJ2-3,TGTGCCAGCAGGAAGGGGACGGCGTACGATACGCAGTATTTT,CASRKGTAYDTQYF
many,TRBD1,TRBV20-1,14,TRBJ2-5,TGCAGTGCTGGATATGGACAGGGTCAAGAGACCCAGTACTTC,CSAGYGQGQETQYF
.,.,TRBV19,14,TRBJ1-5,TGTGCCAGTAGCCCCCGGGACACCCAGGGGCCCCAGCATTTT,CASSPRDTQGPQHF
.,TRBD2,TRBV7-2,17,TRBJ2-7,TGTGCCAGCAGTACCCGGGTAGCGGGGGGGGGGGGCTACGAGCAGTACTTC,CASSTRVAGGGGYEQYF
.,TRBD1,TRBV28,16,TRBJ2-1,TGTGCCAGCAGTTTTCGCCCGGGACAGGGTAACAATGAGCAGTTCTTC,CASSFRPGQGNNEQFF
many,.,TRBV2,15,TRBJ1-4,TGTGCCAGCAGTGAAAGCGGACGGGTCGGCGGAAAACTGTTTTTT,CASSESGRVGGKLFF
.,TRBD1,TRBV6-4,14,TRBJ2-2,TGTGCCAGCAGGACCGGGACAGGGACCGGGGAGCTGTTTTTT,CASRTGTGTGELFF
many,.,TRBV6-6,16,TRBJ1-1,TGTGCCAGCAGTTACTCGAATCCACCCATGAACACTGAAGCTTTCTTT,CASSYSNPPMNTEAFF
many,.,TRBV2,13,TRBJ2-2,TGTGCCAGCAGTCTGATCGGAGGCGGGGAGCTGTTTTTT,CASSLIGGGELFF
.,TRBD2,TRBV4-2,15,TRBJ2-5,TGTGCCAGCAGCCTCCCTACTAGCGGGTTCGGGACCCAGTACTTC,CASSLPTSGFGTQYF
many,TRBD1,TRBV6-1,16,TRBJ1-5,TGTGCCAGCAGTCAAACTAGACAGGGGCCGTTGCAGCCCCAGCATTTT,CASSQTRQGPLQPQHF
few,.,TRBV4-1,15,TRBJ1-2,TGCGCCAGCAGCCAAGACCGGGACCCAGAGAATGGCTACACCTTC,CASSQDRDPENGYTF
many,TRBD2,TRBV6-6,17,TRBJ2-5,TGTGCCAGCAGTTACTCTTCTAGCGGGGGGGTGTCAGAGACCCAGTACTTC,CASSYSSSGGVSETQYF
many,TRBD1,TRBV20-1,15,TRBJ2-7,TGCAGTGCAGCGCACGGGACAGGGGGGAACTACGAGCAGTACTTC,CSAAHGTGGNYEQYF
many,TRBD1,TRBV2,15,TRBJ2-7,TGTGCCAGCAAACCCGAGACAGGGGACTCCTACGAGCAGTACTTC,CASKPETGDSYEQYF
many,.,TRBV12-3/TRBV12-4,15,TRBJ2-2,TGTGCCAGCAGTTTAACGGGGGCCAACACCGGGGAGCTGTTTTTT,CASSLTGANTGELFF
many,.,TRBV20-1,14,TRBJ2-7,TGCAGTGCTAGACAGACACCCGGCCTGTACGAGCAGTACTTC,CSARQTPGLYEQYF
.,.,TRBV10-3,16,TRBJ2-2,TGTGCCATCAGTGTGACCGGGACACCCGACACCGGGGAGCTGTTTTTT,CAISVTGTPDTGELFF
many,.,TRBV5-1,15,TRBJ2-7,TGCGCCAGCACCATTAGCGGAACAGGGGACTACGAGCAGTACTTC,CASTISGTGDYEQYF
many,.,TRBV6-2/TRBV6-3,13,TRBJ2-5,TGTGCCAGCAGTTATGGGGGATCGGAGACCCAGTACTTC,CASSYGGSETQYF
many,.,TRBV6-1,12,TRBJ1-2,TGTGCCAGCAGTGAAGCTTCAGGGCGCTACACCTTC,CASSEASGRYTF
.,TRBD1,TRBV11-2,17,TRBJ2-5,TGTGCCAGCAGTGAAACCCGGGCAGGGGGTGGGAAAGAGACCCAGTACTTC,CASSETRAGGGKETQYF